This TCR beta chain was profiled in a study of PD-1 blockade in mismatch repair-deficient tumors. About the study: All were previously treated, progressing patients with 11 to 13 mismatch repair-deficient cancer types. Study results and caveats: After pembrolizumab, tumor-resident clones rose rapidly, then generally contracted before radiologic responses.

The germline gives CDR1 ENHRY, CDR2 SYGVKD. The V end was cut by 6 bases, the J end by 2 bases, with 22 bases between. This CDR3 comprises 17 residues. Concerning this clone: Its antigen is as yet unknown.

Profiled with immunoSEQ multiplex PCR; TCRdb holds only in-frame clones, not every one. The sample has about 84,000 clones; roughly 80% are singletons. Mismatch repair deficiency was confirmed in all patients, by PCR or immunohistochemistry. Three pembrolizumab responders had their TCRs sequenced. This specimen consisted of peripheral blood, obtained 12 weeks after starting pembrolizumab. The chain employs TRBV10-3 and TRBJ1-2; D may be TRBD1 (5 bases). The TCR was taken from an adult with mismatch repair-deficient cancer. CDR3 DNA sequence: TGTGCCATCAGCGGGGGGGGTCTGCCGAATACAAACTATGGCTACACCTTC. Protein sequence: CAISGGGLPNTNYGYTF.